This T cell receptor (beta chain) was recorded in a study of blood T cell repertoires in COVID-19 (dated by TCRdb to about 2020). Broadly, across the study: Samples from collaborators originated in the United States, Italy and Spain and spanned both the acute and convalescent phases of COVID-19. A freely available public database, intended as a resource for researchers studying the immune response to SARS-CoV-2, is where the repertoires were released. Subjects who had been exposed to COVID-19, were actively infected with it, or had recovered from it provided the deeply sampled blood TCRbeta repertoires that made up the dataset. The sample metadata nearly always contained a de-identified subject ID, COVID-19 status, age in years and sex. The material from the prospective study consisted of cDNA or gDNA derived from T cells, B-cell-depleted T cells, or PBMCs. The samples were drawn from two sources: the first 160 participants of the ongoing ImmuneRACE study, and over 1,000 subjects contributed by 6 global collaborators. Where HLA class I and class II types were available, the types were taken from metadata supplied by the sample provider, not from assay-based typing.

TCRbeta CDR3 regions were amplified from genomic DNA using the immunoSEQ Assay, a bias-controlled multiplex PCR. Turning to the authors' computational methods: The number of nucleated cells in each sample was estimated by amplification of reference gene primers within the assay. Sequence reads were collapsed and filtered to measure the absolute abundance of every unique TCRbeta CDR3 rearrangement. Productive Simpson clonality was computed per sample as the square root of Simpson's diversity index over productive rearrangements. TCRdb took over this immuneACCESS table, retaining in-frame rearrangements with V and J assigned. Such tables are incomplete; in checked studies, under half of the missing clones stem from an unresolved V gene, and the remainder is unexplained. V and J calls and clone size are as listed in that table; D and trimming were resolved from the DNA. Here the sample has 50,000 to 60,000 clones; around 80% occur a single time. Of the sample, 5.5% to 6% is held by the ten largest clones.

Results the study describes overall, beyond this receptor: The amount of clinical and demographic metadata varied by source and participant and was provided uncurated.

Each collaborating institution followed its own protocols to collect whole blood in K2EDTA tubes. For TCRbeta analysis, collaborators shipped samples in one of three forms: frozen whole blood, isolated PBMCs, or DNA extracted from either of those sample types. This clone was detected only a few times. Its binding antigen is unknown. Base-call qualities are not available, and no considerably larger clone is one nucleotide away. Trimming costs V 1 base and J 5 bases, and their ends lie 17 bases apart. The germline V gene supplies CDR1 LGHNA and CDR2 YNFKEQ. Counted from cysteine to phenylalanine, this CDR3 has 17 amino acids. The DNA shown is the 51-base CDR3, in frame from base 1.

The receptor was isolated from a human donor in a cohort sampled during active or convalescent COVID-19. The sequenced material came from peripheral blood. This chain joins TRBV4-2 to TRBJ2-2; the D region possibly corresponds to TRBD1 (6 bases align). The DNA sequence is TGTGCCAGCAGCCAAGCCCTATTACAGGGAGCAACCGGGGAGCTGTTTTTT. Translated, it gives CASSQALLQGATGELFF.